The 11 T cell receptor beta chains presented below share a single source sample, sequenced in a study of OX40 agonist ivuxolimab in advanced cancers. Method: immunoSEQ multiplex PCR; TCRdb's copy keeps in-frame clones and lacks some. The sample lists under 70,000 clones; roughly nine tenths were seen once. The source material was CD4+ or CD8+ T cells sorted from blood, sampled in a trial of the OX40 agonist ivuxolimab. The receptors derive from an adult with an advanced solid tumor such as melanoma, head and neck, liver or kidney cancer.

The genes are TRBV11-2 and TRBJ1-1, with no clear D. V gave up 3 bases and J gave up 4 bases, with 12 bases separating them. Germline lookup yields CDR1 SGHAT and CDR2 FQNNGV. The CDR3 consists of 14 residues. The CDR3 spells CASSLGRESTEAFF. DNA of the CDR3: TGTGCCAGCAGCTTGGGGAGGGAGAGCACTGAAGCTTTCTTT.

V and J are TRBV5-1 and TRBJ2-2, with 8 bases that match TRBD1. The CDR3 length is 15 residues. The germline V gene has CDR1 SGHRS and CDR2 YFSETQ. V gave up 2 bases and J gave up 4 bases; unmatched junction bases: 4. CDR3 coding DNA: TGCGCCAGCAGCTTAGGACAGGGTATCACCGGGGAGCTGTTTTTT. Its protein is CASSLGQGITGELFF.

This chain links TRBV5-8 with TRBJ1-4, with D possibly matching TRBD1 (6 bases). Germline V gene lookup returns CDR1 SGHTS and CDR2 YDEGEE. The CDR3 runs 17 residues. The V and J ends lost 2 bases and 1 base respectively, with 15 bases between them. CDR3 coding DNA: TGTGCCAGCAGCTTCAAGGGGGGAATTGGAACTAATGAAAAACTGTTTTTT. It encodes CASSFKGGIGTNEKLFF.

A note on this clone: Other DNA sequences in the sample encode the same CDR3. J is TRBJ1-1 and V is TRBV5-1; D is unresolved. The CDR3 is made up of 11 amino acids. The germline CDR1 and CDR2 sequences are SGHRS and YFSETQ. The ends were cut back, 5 bases at V and 0 bases at J, with 2 bases in the middle. The CDR3 bases are TGCGCCAGCAGTTTGAACACTGAAGCTTTCTTT. It yields the protein CASSLNTEAFF.

The chain recombines TRBV4-2 with TRBJ1-5; no clear D. The CDR3 spans 15 residues. Germline-derived CDR1 and CDR2 are LGHNA and YNFKEQ. The ends were cut back, 0 bases at V and 7 bases at J, with 13 bases in the middle. As DNA, the CDR3 is TGTGCCAGCAGCCAAGATAGGAGGGCGGAACAGCCCCAGCATTTT. This translates into CASSQDRRAEQPQHF.

V gene TRBV7-9 combines with J gene TRBJ2-7; 12 bases are a match to TRBD2. Per germline, CDR1 SEHNR and CDR2 FQNEAQ (reference sequence). CDR3 size: 14 residues. With V trimmed by 5 bases and J by 6 bases, 5 bases remained unmatched. CDR3: CASSQLAGGTEQYF. The CDR3 nucleotides read TGTGCCAGCAGCCAACTAGCGGGAGGAACCGAGCAGTACTTC.

This chain joins TRBV2 and TRBJ1-5; D unclear. Germline lookup yields CDR1 SNHLY and CDR2 FYNNEI. The CDR3 consists of 13 residues. Trimming left V 3 bases short and J 4 bases short, with 7 bases between. The CDR3 sequence is CASSESGNQPQHF. The CDR3 nucleotides read TGTGCCAGCAGTGAGTCGGGGAATCAGCCCCAGCATTTT.

The chain joins TRBV7-8 to TRBJ1-2, with D maybe TRBD1 (6 bases). The CDR3 contains 15 residues. V was clipped by 1 base and J by 0 bases, with 9 bases between them. Germline loops: CDR1 SGHVS, CDR2 FQNEAQ. This chain's CDR3 is CASSLGQASNYGYTF. In DNA, the CDR3 is TGTGCCAGCAGCTTAGGACAGGCCTCTAACTATGGCTACACCTTC.

The chain is built from TRBV7-8 and TRBJ1-1, with D tentatively TRBD1 (6 bases). Germline CDR1 SGHVS, CDR2 FQNEAQ. The V and J ends lost 1 base and 1 base respectively, with 16 bases between them. There are 17 residues in the CDR3. CDR3 in amino acids: CASSLVVGGQTNTEAFF. The CDR3 nucleotides are TGTGCCAGCAGCTTAGTAGTGGGGGGACAAACGAACACTGAAGCTTTCTTT.

V is TRBV2 and J is TRBJ1-2, with TRBD1 identical over 9 bases. Germline loops: CDR1 SNHLY, CDR2 FYNNEI. This CDR3 has 14 residues. Trimming removed 8 bases from V and 7 bases from J; junction bases left unmatched: 11. For the CDR3, the DNA is TGTGCCAGCCTCGGACAGGGGCCGATTAGTGGCTACACCTTC. Its translation is CASLGQGPISGYTF.

This chain links TRBV2 with TRBJ2-1; 7 bases are shared with TRBD1. The junction had 6 bases not matched to a gene; V was cut back by 2 bases and J by 8 bases. This CDR3 has 14 residues. Germline loops: CDR1 SNHLY, CDR2 FYNNEI. For the CDR3, the DNA is TGTGCCAGCAGTGAACAGGGGGATCTATATGAGCAGTTCTTC. Its protein is CASSEQGDLYEQFF. Looking up the rest from reference TRBV2 and TRBJ2-1 gives the full variable domain: EPEVTQTPSHQVTQMGQEVILRCVPISNHLYFYWYRQILGQKVEFLVSFYNNEISEKSEIFDDQFSVERPDGSNFTLKIRSTKLEDSAMYFCASSEQGDLYEQFFGPGTRLTVL.